This TCR beta chain stems from a study of T cells in Graves' hyperthyroidism and ophthalmopathy. Whole-study results and caveats: Expanded thyroid clonotypes (above 0.001) were mostly also found in blood. The model anticipated ophthalmopathy a median about six months pre-onset. Ophthalmopathy was told apart from stable hyperthyroidism by a 13 V-J model.

This clonotype was detected only a few times. Its antigen is undetermined. Germline V gene sequence: CDR1 PRHDT, CDR2 FYEKMQ (reference sequence). The CDR3 sequence is 14 residues long. V lost 0 bases, J lost 2 bases, and 8 bases lay in between. From RNA transcripts, TCR beta CDR3 regions were amplified. A first-round RT-PCR of the TCR CDR3 used the HTBI primer set. One entry per CDR3 protein results from TCRdb running MiXCR on the multiplex PCR reads. Of some 530,000 distinct CDR3 sequences listed, less than 25% are singletons. The sequence was collected from a woman in her 70s with Graves' ophthalmopathy. Material: blood. The chain employs TRBV13 and TRBJ2-7; D is ambiguous. CDR3 DNA sequence: TGTGCCAGCAGCTTAGGCGGTTATACCTACGAGCAGTACTTC. This translates into CASSLGGYTYEQYF.